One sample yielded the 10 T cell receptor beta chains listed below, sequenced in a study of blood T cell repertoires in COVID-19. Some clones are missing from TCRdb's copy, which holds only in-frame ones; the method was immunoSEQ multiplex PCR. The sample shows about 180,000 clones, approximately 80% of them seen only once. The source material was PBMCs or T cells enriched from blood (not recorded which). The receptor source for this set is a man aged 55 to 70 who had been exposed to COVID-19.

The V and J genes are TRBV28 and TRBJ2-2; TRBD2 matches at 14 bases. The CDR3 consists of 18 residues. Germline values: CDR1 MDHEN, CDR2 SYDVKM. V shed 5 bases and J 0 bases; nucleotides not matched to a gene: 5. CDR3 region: CASSRTTSGRANTGELFF. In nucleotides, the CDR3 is TGTGCCAGCAGTCGGACGACTAGCGGGAGGGCGAACACCGGGGAGCTGTTTTTT.

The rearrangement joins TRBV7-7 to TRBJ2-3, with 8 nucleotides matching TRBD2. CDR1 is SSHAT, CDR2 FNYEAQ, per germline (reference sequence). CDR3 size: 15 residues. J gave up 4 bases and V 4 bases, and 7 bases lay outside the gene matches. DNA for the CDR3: TGTGCCAGCAGCTACCGGGAGGGCCCCGCAGATACGCAGTATTTT. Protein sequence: CASSYREGPADTQYF.

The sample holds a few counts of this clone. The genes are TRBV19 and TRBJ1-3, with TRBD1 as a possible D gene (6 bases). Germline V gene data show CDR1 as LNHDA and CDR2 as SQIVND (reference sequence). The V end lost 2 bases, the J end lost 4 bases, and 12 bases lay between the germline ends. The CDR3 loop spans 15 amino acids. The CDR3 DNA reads TGTGCCAGTAGTATATCGGTAGGGACAGGAAACACCATATATTTT. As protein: CASSISVGTGNTIYF.

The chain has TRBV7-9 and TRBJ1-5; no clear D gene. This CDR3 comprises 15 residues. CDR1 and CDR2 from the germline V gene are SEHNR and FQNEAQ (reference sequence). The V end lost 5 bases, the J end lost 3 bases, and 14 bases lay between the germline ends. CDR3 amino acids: CASSPMGGYNQPQHF. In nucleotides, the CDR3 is TGTGCCAGCAGCCCTATGGGAGGGTACAATCAGCCCCAGCATTTT. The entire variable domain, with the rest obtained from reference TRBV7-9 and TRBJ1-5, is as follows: DTGVSQNPRHKITKRGQNVTFRCDPISEHNRLYWYRQTLGQGPEFLTYFQNEAQLEKSRLLSDRFSAERPKGSFSTLEIQRTEQGDSAMYLCASSPMGGYNQPQHFGDGTRLSIL.

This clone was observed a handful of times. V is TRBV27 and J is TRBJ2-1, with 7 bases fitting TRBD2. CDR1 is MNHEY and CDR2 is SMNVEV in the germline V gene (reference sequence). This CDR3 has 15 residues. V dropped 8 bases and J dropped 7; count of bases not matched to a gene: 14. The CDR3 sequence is CASWTFPAGPNEQFF. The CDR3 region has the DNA TGTGCCAGCTGGACGTTTCCAGCGGGACCGAATGAGCAGTTCTTC.

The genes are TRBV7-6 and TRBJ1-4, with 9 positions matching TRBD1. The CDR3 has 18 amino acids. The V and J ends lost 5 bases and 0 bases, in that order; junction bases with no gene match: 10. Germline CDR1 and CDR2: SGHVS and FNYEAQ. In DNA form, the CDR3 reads TGTGCCAGCAGCCGTGCCGCGGGACAGGGTGCAACTAATGAAAAACTGTTTTTT. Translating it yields CASSRAAGQGATNEKLFF.

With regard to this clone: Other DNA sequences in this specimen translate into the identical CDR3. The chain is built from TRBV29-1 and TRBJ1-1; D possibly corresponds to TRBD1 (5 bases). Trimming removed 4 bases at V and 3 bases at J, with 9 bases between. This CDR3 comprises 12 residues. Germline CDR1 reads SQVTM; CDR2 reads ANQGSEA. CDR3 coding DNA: TGCAGCGTTGGTCAGGGCGACACTGAAGCTTTCTTT. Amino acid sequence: CSVGQGDTEAFF.

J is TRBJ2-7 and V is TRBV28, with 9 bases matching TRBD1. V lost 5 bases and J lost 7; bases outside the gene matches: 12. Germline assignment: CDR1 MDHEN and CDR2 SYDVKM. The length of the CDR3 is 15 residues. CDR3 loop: CASSLGTGLAGEQYF. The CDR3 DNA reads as TGTGCCAGCAGTCTCGGGACAGGGCTGGCTGGGGAGCAGTACTTC.

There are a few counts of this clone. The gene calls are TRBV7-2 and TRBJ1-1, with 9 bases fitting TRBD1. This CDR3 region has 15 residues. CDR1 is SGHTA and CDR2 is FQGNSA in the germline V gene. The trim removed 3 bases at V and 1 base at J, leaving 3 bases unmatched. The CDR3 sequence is CASSFTGGGNTEAFF. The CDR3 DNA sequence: TGTGCCAGCAGCTTCACAGGGGGCGGGAACACTGAAGCTTTCTTT.

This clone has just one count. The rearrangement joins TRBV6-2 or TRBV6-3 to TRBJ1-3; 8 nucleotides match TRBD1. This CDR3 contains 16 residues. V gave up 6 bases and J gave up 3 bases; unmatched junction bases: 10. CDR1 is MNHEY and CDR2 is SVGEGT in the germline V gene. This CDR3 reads CASSFGQGGYGNTIYF. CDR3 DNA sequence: TGTGCCAGCAGCTTCGGACAGGGCGGATATGGAAACACCATATATTTT.